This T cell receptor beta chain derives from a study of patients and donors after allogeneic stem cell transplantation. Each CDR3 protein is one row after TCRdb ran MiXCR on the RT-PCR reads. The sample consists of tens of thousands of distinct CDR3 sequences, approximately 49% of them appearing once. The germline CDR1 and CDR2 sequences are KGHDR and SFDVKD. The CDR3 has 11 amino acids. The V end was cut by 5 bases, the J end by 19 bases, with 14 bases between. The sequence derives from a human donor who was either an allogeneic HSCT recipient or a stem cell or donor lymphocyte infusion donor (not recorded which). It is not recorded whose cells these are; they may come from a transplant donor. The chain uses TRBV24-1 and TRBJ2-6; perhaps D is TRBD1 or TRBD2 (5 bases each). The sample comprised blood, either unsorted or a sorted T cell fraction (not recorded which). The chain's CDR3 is CATSGKPGRTF. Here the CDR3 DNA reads TGTGCCACCAGTGGGAAGCCGGGACGCACTTTC.